This is a list of T cell receptor beta chains from one sample in a study of T cells in localized non-small cell lung cancer. Sequenced by immunoSEQ multiplex PCR; TCRdb stores in-frame clones only, minus some. The data contain about 3,500 clones, less than 40% of them singletons. The sequencing used normal lung tissue next to the tumor, collected before any cancer treatment. The receptor source for this set is a woman aged 40-70 years with stage I lung adenocarcinoma. Both conserved end residues are part of each CDR3. The D gene is left open where the match is weak. Size is stated for part of the rows, as once, few or many counts, or as a class when the clone is expanded.

d_call j_call v_call clone_size cdr3_aa cdr3_nt
TRBD1 TRBJ1-5 TRBV6-8 NA CASSFDRAGTGDGQPQHF TGTGCCAGCAGTTTTGACAGGGCCGGGACAGGGGATGGCCAGCCCCAGCATTTT
NA TRBJ2-4 TRBV11-3 medium-sized CASSPPPIHEPAYVQYF TGTGCCAGCAGCCCCCCTCCAATACACGAACCGGCGTATGTTCAGTACTTC
TRBD1 TRBJ1-5 TRBV6-8 few CATRTGRESNQPQHF TGTGCCACCCGGACAGGGCGTGAGAGCAATCAGCCCCAGCATTTT
NA TRBJ1-1 TRBV18 few CASSPPYGYDTEAFF TGTGCCAGCTCACCACCGTATGGGTACGACACTGAAGCTTTCTTT
TRBD1 TRBJ2-3 TRBV11-3 medium-sized CASSSTGYADTQYF TGTGCCAGCAGCTCGACAGGGTACGCAGATACGCAGTATTTT
NA TRBJ2-5 TRBV4-1 NA CASSQESAVETQYF TGCGCCAGCAGCCAAGAGTCTGCAGTCGAGACCCAGTACTTC
NA TRBJ2-5 TRBV11-3 few CASSPGSGIQETQYF TGTGCCAGCAGCCCTGGGAGCGGCATCCAAGAGACCCAGTACTTC
NA TRBJ1-3 TRBV11-3 few CASSLVTGLGNTIYF TGTGCCAGCAGCTTAGTTACAGGGCTTGGAAACACCATATATTTT
NA TRBJ1-4 TRBV30 NA CAWSALGATNEKLFF TGTGCCTGGAGCGCGCTAGGGGCAACTAATGAAAAACTGTTTTTT
TRBD1 TRBJ1-1 TRBV6-8 few CASSLTGTTEAFF TGTGCCAGCAGCCTGACAGGGACCACTGAAGCTTTCTTT
TRBD2 TRBJ2-3 TRBV6-8 NA CAIGGWGTSGSSDTQYF TGTGCCATCGGGGGTTGGGGTACTAGCGGGAGTTCAGATACGCAGTATTTT